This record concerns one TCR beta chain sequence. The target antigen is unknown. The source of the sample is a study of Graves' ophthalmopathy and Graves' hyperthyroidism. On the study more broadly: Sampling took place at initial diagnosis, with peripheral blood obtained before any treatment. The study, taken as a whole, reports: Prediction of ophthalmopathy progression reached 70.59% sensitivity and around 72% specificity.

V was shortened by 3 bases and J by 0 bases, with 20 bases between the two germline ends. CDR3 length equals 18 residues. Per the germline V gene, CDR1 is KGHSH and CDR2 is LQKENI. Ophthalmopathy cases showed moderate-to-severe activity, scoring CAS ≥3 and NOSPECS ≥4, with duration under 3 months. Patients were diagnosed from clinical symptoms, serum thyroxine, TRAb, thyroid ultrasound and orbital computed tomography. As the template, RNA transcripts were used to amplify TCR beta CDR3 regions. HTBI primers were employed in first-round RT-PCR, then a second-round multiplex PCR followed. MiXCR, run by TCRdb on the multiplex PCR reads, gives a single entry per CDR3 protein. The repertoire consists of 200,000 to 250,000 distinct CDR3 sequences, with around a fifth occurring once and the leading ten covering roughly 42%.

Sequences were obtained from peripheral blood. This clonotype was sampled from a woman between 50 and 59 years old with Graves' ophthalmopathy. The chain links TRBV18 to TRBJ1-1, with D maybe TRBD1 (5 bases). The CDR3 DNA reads TGTGCCAGCTCACCCTCGGCGGGGGGACCCGCGATGAACACTGAAGCTTTCTTT. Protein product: CASSPSAGGPAMNTEAFF.